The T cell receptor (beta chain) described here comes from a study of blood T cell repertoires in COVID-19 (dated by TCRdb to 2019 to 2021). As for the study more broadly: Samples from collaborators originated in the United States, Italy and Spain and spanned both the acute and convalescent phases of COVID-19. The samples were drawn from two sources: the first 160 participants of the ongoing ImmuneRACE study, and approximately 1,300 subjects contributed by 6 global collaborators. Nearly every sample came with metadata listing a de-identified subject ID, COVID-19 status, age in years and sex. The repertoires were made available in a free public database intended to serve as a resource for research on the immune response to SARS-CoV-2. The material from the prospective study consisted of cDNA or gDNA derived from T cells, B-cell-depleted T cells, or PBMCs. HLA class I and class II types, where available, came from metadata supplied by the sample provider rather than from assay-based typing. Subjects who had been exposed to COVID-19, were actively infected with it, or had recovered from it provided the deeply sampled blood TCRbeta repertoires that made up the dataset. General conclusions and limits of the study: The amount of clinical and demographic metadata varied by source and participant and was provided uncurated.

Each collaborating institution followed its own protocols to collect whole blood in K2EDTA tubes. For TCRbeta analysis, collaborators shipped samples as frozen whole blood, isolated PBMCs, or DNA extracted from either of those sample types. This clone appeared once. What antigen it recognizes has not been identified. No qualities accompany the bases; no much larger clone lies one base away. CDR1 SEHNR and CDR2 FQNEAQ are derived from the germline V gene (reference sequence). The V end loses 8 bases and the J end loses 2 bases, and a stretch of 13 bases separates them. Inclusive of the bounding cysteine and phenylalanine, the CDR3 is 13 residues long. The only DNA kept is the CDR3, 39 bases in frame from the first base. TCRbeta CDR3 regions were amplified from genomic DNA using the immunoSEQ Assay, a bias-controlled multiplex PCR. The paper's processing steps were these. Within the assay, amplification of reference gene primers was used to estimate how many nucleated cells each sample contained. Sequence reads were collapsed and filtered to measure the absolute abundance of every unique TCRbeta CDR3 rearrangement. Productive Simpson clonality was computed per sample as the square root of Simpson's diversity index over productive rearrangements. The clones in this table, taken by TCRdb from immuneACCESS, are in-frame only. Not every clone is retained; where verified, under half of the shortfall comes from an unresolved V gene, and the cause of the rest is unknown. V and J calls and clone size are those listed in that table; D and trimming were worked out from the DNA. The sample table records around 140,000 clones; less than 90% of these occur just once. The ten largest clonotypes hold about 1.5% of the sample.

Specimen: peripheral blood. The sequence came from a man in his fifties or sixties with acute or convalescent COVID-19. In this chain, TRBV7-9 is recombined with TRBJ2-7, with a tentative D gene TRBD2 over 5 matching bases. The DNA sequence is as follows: TGTGCCAGCGGTCGGGAACCCCCCTACGAGCAGTACTTC. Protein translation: CASGREPPYEQYF. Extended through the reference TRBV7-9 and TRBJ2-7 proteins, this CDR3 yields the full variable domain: DTGVSQNPRHKITKRGQNVTFRCDPISEHNRLYWYRQTLGQGPEFLTYFQNEAQLEKSRLLSDRFSAERPKGSFSTLEIQRTEQGDSAMYLCASGREPPYEQYFGPGTRLTVT.